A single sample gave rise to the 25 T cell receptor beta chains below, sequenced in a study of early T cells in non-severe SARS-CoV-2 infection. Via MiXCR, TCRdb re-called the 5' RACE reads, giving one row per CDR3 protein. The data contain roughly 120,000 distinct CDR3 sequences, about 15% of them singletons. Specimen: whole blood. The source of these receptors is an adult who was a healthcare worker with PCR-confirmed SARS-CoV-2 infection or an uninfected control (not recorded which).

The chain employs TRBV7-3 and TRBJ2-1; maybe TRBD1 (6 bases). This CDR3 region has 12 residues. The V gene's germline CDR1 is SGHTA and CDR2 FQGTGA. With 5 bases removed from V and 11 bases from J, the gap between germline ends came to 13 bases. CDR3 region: CASSPPQGKQFF. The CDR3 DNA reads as TGTGCCAGCAGCCCACCTCAGGGGAAGCAGTTCTTC. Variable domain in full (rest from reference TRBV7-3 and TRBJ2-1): GAGVSQTPSNKVTEKGKYVELRCDPISGHTALYWYRQSLGQGPEFLIYFQGTGAADDSGLPNDRFFAVRPEGSVSTLKIQRTERGDSAVYLCASSPPQGKQFFGPGTRLTVL.

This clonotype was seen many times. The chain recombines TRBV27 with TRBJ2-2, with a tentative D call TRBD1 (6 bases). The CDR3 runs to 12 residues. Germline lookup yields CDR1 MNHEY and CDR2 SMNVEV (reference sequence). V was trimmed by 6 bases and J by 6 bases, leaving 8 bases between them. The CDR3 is CASSRGAGELFF. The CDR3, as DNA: TGTGCCAGCAGCAGGGGCGCCGGGGAGCTGTTTTTT.

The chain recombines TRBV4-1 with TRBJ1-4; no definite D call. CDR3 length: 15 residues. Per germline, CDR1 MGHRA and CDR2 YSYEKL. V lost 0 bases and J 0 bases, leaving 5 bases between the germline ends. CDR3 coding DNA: TGCGCCAGCAGCCAAGAAATACCAACTAATGAAAAACTGTTTTTT. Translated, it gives CASSQEIPTNEKLFF.

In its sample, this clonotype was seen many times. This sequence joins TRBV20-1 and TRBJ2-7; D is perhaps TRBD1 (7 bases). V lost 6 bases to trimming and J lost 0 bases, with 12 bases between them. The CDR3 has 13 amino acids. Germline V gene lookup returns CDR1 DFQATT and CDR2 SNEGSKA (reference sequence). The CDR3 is CSASRGDSYEQYF. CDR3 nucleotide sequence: TGCAGTGCGTCCAGGGGGGACTCCTACGAGCAGTACTTC.

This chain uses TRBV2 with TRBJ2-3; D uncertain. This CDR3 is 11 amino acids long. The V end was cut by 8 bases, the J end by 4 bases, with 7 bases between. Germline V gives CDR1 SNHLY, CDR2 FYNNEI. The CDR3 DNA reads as TGTGCCAGCGAGTTGTCAGATACGCAGTATTTT. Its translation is CASELSDTQYF. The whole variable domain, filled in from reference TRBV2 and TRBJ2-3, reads EPEVTQTPSHQVTQMGQEVILRCVPISNHLYFYWYRQILGQKVEFLVSFYNNEISEKSEIFDDQFSVERPDGSNFTLKIRSTKLEDSAMYFCASELSDTQYFGPGTRLTVL.

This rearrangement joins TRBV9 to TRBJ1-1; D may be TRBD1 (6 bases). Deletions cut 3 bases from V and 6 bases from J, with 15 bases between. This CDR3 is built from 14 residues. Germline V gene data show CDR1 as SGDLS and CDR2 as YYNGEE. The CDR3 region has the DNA TGTGCCAGCAGCGGTTCAGGGGAGTTCGCTGAAGCTTTCTTT. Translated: CASSGSGEFAEAFF. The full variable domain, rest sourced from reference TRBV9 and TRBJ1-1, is DSGVTQTPKHLITATGQRVTLRCSPRSGDLSVYWYQQSLDQGLQFLIQYYNGEERAKGNILERFSAQQFPDLHSELNLSSLELGDSALYFCASSGSGEFAEAFFGQGTRLTVV.

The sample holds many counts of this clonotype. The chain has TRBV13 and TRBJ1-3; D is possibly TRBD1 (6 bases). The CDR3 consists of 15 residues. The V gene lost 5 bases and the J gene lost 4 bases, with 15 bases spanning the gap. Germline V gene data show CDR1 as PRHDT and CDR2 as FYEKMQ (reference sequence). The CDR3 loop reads CASSKQGYFGNTIYF. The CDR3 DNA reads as TGTGCCAGCAGCAAACAGGGTTATTTCGGAAACACCATATATTTT. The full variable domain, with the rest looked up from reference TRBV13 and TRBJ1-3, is AAGVIQSPRHLIKEKRETATLKCYPIPRHDTVYWYQQGPGQDPQFLISFYEKMQSDKGSIPDRFSAQQFSDYHSELNMSSLELGDSALYFCASSKQGYFGNTIYFGEGSWLTVV.

DNA for the CDR3: TGCGCCAGCAGCAACTCGGACAGCAATTCACCCCTCCACTTT. Encoded protein: CASSNSDSNSPLHF. This chain connects TRBV5-1 to TRBJ1-6; possibly TRBD1 for D (6 bases). Deletions cut 4 bases from V and 7 bases from J, with 12 bases between. The V gene's germline CDR1 is SGHRS and CDR2 YFSETQ. The CDR3 is 14 residues long.

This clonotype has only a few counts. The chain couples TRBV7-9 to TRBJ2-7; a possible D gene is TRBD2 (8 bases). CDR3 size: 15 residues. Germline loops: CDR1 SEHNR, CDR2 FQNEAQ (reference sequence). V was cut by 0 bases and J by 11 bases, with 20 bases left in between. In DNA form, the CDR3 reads TGTGCCAGCAGCTTAGCAAGCGGGGGACAGCGAGTGGAGTACTTC. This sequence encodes CASSLASGGQRVEYF.

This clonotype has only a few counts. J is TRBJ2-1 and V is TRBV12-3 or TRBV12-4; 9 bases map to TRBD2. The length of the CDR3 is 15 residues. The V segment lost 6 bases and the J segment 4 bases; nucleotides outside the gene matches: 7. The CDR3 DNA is TGTGCCAGCAGAACAAAGCGGGGGGTTTACAATGAGCAGTTCTTC. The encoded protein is CASRTKRGVYNEQFF.

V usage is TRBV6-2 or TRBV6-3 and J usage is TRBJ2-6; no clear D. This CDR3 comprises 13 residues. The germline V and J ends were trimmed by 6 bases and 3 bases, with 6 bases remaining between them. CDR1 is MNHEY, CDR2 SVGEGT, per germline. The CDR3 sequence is CASRASGANVLTF. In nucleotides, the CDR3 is TGTGCCAGCAGGGCTAGTGGGGCCAACGTCCTGACTTTC.

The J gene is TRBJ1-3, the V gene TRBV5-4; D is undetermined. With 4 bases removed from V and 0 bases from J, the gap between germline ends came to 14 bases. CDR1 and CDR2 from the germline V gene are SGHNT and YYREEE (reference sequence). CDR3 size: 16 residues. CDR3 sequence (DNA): TGTGCCAGCAGCGCCAAAGACGGCACCTCTGGAAACACCATATATTTT. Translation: CASSAKDGTSGNTIYF.

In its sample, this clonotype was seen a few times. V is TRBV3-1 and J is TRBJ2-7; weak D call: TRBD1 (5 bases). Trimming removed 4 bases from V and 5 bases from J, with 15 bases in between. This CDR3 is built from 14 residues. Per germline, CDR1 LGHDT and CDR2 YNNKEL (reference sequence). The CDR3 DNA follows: TGTGCCAGCAGCCTCCTTACCGCAGGGAACGAGCAGTACTTC. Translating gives CASSLLTAGNEQYF.

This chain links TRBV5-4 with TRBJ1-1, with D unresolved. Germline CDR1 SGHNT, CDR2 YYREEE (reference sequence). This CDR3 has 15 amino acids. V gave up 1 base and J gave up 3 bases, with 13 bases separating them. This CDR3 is CASSLSAAVDTEAFF. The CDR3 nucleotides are TGTGCCAGCAGCTTGTCGGCGGCGGTCGACACTGAAGCTTTCTTT.

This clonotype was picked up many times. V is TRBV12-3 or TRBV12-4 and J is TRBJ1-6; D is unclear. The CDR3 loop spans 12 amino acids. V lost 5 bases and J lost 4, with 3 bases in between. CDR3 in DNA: TGTGCCAGCAGTCTTTATAATTCACCCCTCCACTTT. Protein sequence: CASSLYNSPLHF.

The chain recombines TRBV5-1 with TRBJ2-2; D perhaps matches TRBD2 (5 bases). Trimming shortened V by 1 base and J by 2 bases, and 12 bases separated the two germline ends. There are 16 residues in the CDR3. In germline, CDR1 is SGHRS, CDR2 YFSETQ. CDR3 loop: CASSLRRGSNTGELFF. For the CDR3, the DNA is TGCGCCAGCAGCTTGCGTCGGGGATCCAACACCGGGGAGCTGTTTTTT.

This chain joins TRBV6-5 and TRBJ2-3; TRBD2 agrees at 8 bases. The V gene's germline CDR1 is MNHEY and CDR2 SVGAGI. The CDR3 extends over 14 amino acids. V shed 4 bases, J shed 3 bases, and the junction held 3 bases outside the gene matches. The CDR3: CASSLRGATDTQYF. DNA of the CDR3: TGTGCCAGCAGTTTGCGGGGGGCAACAGATACGCAGTATTTT.

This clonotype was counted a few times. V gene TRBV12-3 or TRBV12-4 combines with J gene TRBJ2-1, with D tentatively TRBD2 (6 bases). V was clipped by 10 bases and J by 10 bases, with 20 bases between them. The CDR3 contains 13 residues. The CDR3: CATEAGNGGEQFF. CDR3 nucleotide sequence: TGTGCCACCGAGGCAGGGAACGGGGGAGAGCAGTTCTTC.

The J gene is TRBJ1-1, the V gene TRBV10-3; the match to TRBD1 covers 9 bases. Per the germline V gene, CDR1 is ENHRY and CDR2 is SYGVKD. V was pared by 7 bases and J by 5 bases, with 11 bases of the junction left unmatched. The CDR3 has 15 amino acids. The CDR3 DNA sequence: TGTGCCATCAATAACTTGGACAGGGGAGATACTGAAGCTTTCTTT. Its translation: CAINNLDRGDTEAFF.

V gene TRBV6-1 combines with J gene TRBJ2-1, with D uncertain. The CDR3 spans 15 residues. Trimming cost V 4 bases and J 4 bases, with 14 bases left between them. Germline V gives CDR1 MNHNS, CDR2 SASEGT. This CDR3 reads CASSVAPLVYNEQFF. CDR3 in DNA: TGTGCCAGCAGTGTCGCTCCCCTGGTTTACAATGAGCAGTTCTTC.

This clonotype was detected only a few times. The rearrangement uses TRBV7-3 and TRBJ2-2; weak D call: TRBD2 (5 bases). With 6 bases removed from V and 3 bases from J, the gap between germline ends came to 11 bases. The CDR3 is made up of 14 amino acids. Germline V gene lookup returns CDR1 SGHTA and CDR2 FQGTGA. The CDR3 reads CASSHGIYTGELFF. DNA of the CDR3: TGTGCCAGCAGTCACGGGATTTACACCGGGGAGCTGTTTTTT.

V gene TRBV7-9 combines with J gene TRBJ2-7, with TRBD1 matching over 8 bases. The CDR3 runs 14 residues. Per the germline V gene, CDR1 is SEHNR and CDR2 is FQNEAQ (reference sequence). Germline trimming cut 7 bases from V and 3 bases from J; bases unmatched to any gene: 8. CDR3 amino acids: CASNRLDRDYEQYF. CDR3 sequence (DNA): TGTGCCAGCAACAGGCTGGACAGGGACTACGAGCAGTACTTC.

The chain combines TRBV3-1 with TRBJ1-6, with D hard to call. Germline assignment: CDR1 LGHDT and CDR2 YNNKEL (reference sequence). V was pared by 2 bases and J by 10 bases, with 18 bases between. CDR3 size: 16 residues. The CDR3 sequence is CASSQMNSRSGSPLHF. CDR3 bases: TGTGCCAGCAGCCAAATGAACAGTAGATCTGGCTCACCCCTCCACTTT.

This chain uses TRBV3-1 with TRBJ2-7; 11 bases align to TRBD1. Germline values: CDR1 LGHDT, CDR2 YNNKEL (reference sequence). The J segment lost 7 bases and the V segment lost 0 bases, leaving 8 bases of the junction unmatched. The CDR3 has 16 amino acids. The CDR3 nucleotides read TGTGCCAGCAGCCAAGATTCCTGGACAGGGGGCCAAGAGCAGTACTTC. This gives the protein CASSQDSWTGGQEQYF.

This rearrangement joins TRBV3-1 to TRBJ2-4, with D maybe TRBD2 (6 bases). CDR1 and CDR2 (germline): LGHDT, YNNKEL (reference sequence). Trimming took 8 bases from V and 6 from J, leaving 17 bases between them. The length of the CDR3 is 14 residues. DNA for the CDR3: TGTGCCAGCGAGCCTCGGGGAGGTGGAAACATTCAGTACTTC. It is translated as CASEPRGGGNIQYF. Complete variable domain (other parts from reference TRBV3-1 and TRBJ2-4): DTAVSQTPKYLVTQMGNDKSIKCEQNLGHDTMYWYKQDSKKFLKIMFSYNNKELIINETVPNRFSPKSPDKAHLNLHINSLELGDSAVYFCASEPRGGGNIQYFGAGTRLSVL.